One sample yielded the 4 T cell receptor beta chains listed below, sequenced in a study of T cells in Graves' hyperthyroidism and ophthalmopathy. Amplification targeted TCR beta CDR3 regions from RNA transcripts. The HTBI primer set served for first-round RT-PCR of the TCR CDR3. Each CDR3 protein is one row after TCRdb ran MiXCR on the multiplex PCR reads. The data hold fewer than 40,000 distinct CDR3 sequences, with about 50% observed a single time. The sequenced sample consisted of blood. The receptors come from a middle-aged man with Graves' ophthalmopathy.

The J gene is TRBJ1-2, the V gene TRBV20-1; no definite D call. V was pared by 3 bases and J by 10 bases, with 12 bases between. This CDR3 has 11 amino acids. Looked up from germline, CDR1 is DFQATT and CDR2 is SNEGSKA (reference sequence). The CDR3 sequence is CSARTDDSYTF. CDR3 nucleotide sequence: TGCAGTGCTAGGACGGACGACTCCTACACCTTC.

The rearrangement links TRBV15 to TRBJ1-5; D is ambiguous. This CDR3 is built from 15 residues. V lost 2 bases and J 7 bases, leaving 15 bases between the germline ends. Germline V lookup: CDR1 LNHNV, CDR2 YYDKDF (reference sequence). Here the CDR3 reads CATSRSMDGKQPQHF. The DNA for the CDR3 is TGTGCCACCAGCAGATCGATGGATGGGAAACAGCCCCAGCATTTT.

This sequence joins TRBV10-2 and TRBJ1-2; unclear D gene. Germline V lookup: CDR1 WSHSY, CDR2 SAAADI. The CDR3 has 16 amino acids. Trimming removed 5 bases from V and 0 bases from J, with 16 bases in between. The CDR3 is CASSRLGRGTNYGYTF. Written as DNA, the CDR3 is TGCGCCAGCAGTCGCCTCGGACGCGGAACTAACTATGGCTACACCTTC.

The chain recombines TRBV5-4 with TRBJ1-3; no reliable D call. V lost 4 bases to trimming and J lost 7 bases, with 12 bases between them. Germline CDR1 reads SGHNT; CDR2 reads YYREEE (reference sequence). The CDR3 is 13 amino acids. CDR3 nucleotide sequence: TGTGCCAGCAGCCGCCAGGACGGTAACACCATATATTTT. Residues: CASSRQDGNTIYF.